These T cell receptor beta chains were read from a single sample in a study of patients and donors after allogeneic stem cell transplantation. TCRdb itself ran the RT-PCR reads through MiXCR, one entry per CDR3 protein. This sample has about 210,000 distinct CDR3 sequences, with around 40% found just once. The source material was blood, either unsorted or a sorted T cell fraction (not recorded which). These TCRs come from a human donor who was either an allogeneic HSCT recipient or a stem cell or donor lymphocyte infusion donor (not recorded which). It is not recorded whose cells these are; they may come from a transplant donor. Each CDR3 is given with its conserved first and last residue. Each record gives: clone size, V gene, D gene, J gene, CDR3 length, CDR3 protein. A D gene is named only where the DNA matches it firmly. Where a row states a size, it is once, few, many or the class of an expanded clone; other rows omit it.

>-|TRBV10-3|-|TRBJ2-3|13
CAIGQVNTDTQYF
>few|TRBV15|-|TRBJ1-5|14
CATSRRGGNQPQHF
>-|TRBV7-3|TRBD2|TRBJ2-3|16
CASSPARGGRTDTQYF
>-|TRBV6-5|-|TRBJ1-1|14
CASKRRTVHTEAFF
>once|TRBV5-6|-|TRBJ1-6|16
CASSLAGLIRNSPLHF
>-|TRBV20-1|-|TRBJ1-2|14
CSARGALRSYGYTF
>few|TRBV12-3/TRBV12-4|-|TRBJ1-5|15
CASSLRPGRRQPQHF
>few|TRBV20-1|TRBD1|TRBJ2-2|13
CSAREQGAGELFF
>few|TRBV4-2|-|TRBJ2-1|13
CASSQRIHNEQFF
>-|TRBV29-1|TRBD2|TRBJ2-1|14
CSVPLAGAYNEQFF
>-|TRBV6-6|-|TRBJ1-3|15
CASSSSNTDGNTIYF
>-|TRBV12-3/TRBV12-4|TRBD1|TRBJ1-4|18
CASSLALPPLDRVEKLFF
>few|TRBV5-1|TRBD1|TRBJ1-2|12
CASSFDREGYTF
>-|TRBV15|-|TRBJ1-5|13
CATSTESGQPQHF
>-|TRBV10-3|-|TRBJ1-2|13
CAINGRAGFGYTF
>-|TRBV5-1|-|TRBJ1-3|16
CASSAIPGQRGNTIYF
>once|TRBV20-1|TRBD1|TRBJ1-5|14
CSAATGSVAQPQHF
>-|TRBV12-3/TRBV12-4|-|TRBJ1-5|15
CASSLGRGRNQPQHF
>many|TRBV20-1|-|TRBJ1-6|15
CSALDTGYLNSPLHF
>-|TRBV5-1|TRBD1|TRBJ1-1|15
CASSLDRVRSTEAFF
>once|TRBV20-1|-|TRBJ1-5|12
CSANGEGKPQHF
>few|TRBV27|TRBD1|TRBJ1-1|15
CASSRLQGVNTEAFF
>few|TRBV5-8|TRBD1|TRBJ1-5|15
CASSQPGQGLQPQHF
>-|TRBV12-3/TRBV12-4|-|TRBJ2-3|14
CASSPRDGTDTQYF
>-|TRBV7-9|TRBD2|TRBJ2-3|17
CASSLGTSGGLRDTQYF
>-|TRBV6-2/TRBV6-3|TRBD2|TRBJ2-5|13
CASTGLAMETQYF
>-|TRBV6-5|-|TRBJ2-1|13
CASSYRTSGEQFF
>-|TRBV12-3/TRBV12-4|-|TRBJ1-3|17
CASSSPGQRNSGNTIYF
>-|TRBV28|-|TRBJ2-2|15
CASSLPPGEPGELFF
>-|TRBV28|-|TRBJ2-5|16
CASSPVTGPRQETQYF
>-|TRBV7-9|-|TRBJ1-3|16
CASSLLIGETGNTIYF
>-|TRBV12-3/TRBV12-4|-|TRBJ1-1|14
CASSFRTENTEAFF
>few|TRBV7-2|TRBD1|TRBJ1-4|13
CASTLQGGEKLFF
>-|TRBV18|-|TRBJ1-4|11
CASSPREKLFF
>-|TRBV20-1|-|TRBJ2-3|11
CSARAWDTQYF
>-|TRBV7-8|-|TRBJ2-7|12
CASRGRRYEQYF